This T cell receptor (beta chain) was identified in a study of spatial heterogeneity in lung cancer. On the study more broadly: Detected beta-chain sequences consistently exceeded alpha-chain sequences. Study-level points and caveats: In blood, ubiquitous expanded tumor TCRs appeared more at resection than follow-up.

Regarding time point: sample taken at primary tumor resection. Whole RNA, isolated from tumor, nontumor lung or frozen PBMC, was sequenced without prior sorting. Patients with untreated early-stage non-small cell lung cancer, numbering 72, were the donors. CDR3 length: 15 residues. V trimming: 4 bases; J trimming: 1 base; junction bases outside the gene matches: 3. CDR1 and CDR2 from the germline V gene are SGHAT and FQNNGV. Unique molecular identifiers tagged every individual TCR cDNA molecule. Using its own MiXCR run on the 5' RACE reads, TCRdb lists one record per CDR3 protein. The sample records 50,000 to 65,000 distinct CDR3 sequences, about 8% being singletons. In the case of this clonotype: What it binds is unknown.

The gene calls are TRBV11-2 and TRBJ1-4; the match to TRBD1 covers 7 bases. Source: PBMCs, taken at surgery. The TCR originated in a female donor with early-stage non-small cell lung cancer. The CDR3 nucleotides are TGTGCCAGCAGCTCCACAGGGGTAACTAATGAAAAACTGTTTTTT. This encodes CASSSTGVTNEKLFF.